Shown below are 3 T cell receptor beta chains from a single sample sequenced in a study of blood T cells in healthy people across ages. Then a second PCR, running roughly 7 to 11 cycles, was carried out with a sample-barcoded 5' primer and a J-beta primer mix. TCRdb re-derived calls from the 5' RACE reads in MiXCR, one entry per CDR3 protein. The repertoire holds hundreds of thousands of distinct CDR3 sequences, with 32% as singletons. The sequencing sample was made of blood. Receptors originate from a woman aged 80 or over in good health.

In its sample, this clonotype was seen once. This chain links TRBV2 with TRBJ1-1; perhaps TRBD1 as D (6 bases). There are 15 residues in the CDR3. V dropped 6 bases and J dropped 2 bases, with 16 bases sitting between them. Germline CDR1 and CDR2: SNHLY and FYNNEI. The CDR3 nucleotides are TGTGCCAGCAGCATAAGGGGGGGGATAAACACTGAAGCTTTCTTT. It yields the protein CASSIRGGINTEAFF.

At least ten counts were recorded for this clonotype. The rearrangement joins TRBV19 to TRBJ2-7; D might be TRBD1 or TRBD2, each matching 5 bases. V lost 6 bases to trimming and J lost 0 bases, with 15 bases between them. This CDR3 has 15 amino acids. Germline CDR1 is LNHDA and CDR2 is SQIVND (reference sequence). CDR3 sequence reads: CASRPWDGTSYEQYF. The DNA of the CDR3 is TGTGCCAGTAGGCCTTGGGACGGCACCTCCTACGAGCAGTACTTC. Using reference TRBV19 and TRBJ2-7 for the parts outside the CDR3, the full variable domain is DGGITQSPKYLFRKEGQNVTLSCEQNLNHDAMYWYRQDPGQGLRLIYYSQIVNDFQKGDIAEGYSVSREKKESFPLTVTSAQKNPTAFYLCASRPWDGTSYEQYFGPGTRLTVT.

The J gene is TRBJ1-2, the V gene TRBV24-1; a possible D gene is TRBD1 (6 bases). Per germline, CDR1 KGHDR and CDR2 SFDVKD. This CDR3 comprises 13 residues. The V and J ends lost 4 bases and 9 bases respectively, with 14 bases between them. CDR3 bases: TGTGCCACCAGTGAATCTACAGGGATGCGCTACACCTTC. It encodes CATSESTGMRYTF.